Below, 14 T cell receptor beta chains from the same sample are listed, as sequenced in a study of shared clonotypes between healthy human individuals. CD45RO-negative CD8 cells positively selected for CCR7 made up the naive population, which excluded terminally differentiated effector memory CD45RA+ cells. Sequenced by immunoSEQ multiplex PCR; TCRdb stores in-frame clones only, minus some. The sample shows around 1.9 million clones, approximately 94% of them seen only once. The specimen was naive CD8+ T cells from PBMCs. These receptors were obtained from a man aged 18 to 35 in good health. Some clones in this sample may be carry-over from other donors' samples.

The chain combines TRBV27 with TRBJ2-7, with TRBD1 matching over 8 bases. V trimming: 5 bases; J trimming: 0 bases; junction bases outside the gene matches: 6. This CDR3 comprises 15 residues. Germline V gene lookup returns CDR1 MNHEY and CDR2 SMNVEV (reference sequence). For the CDR3, the DNA is TGTGCCAGCAGTCTGCGACAGGGGTTCTCCTACGAGCAGTACTTC. It yields the protein CASSLRQGFSYEQYF.

The genes are TRBV9 and TRBJ2-1; 9 bases line up with TRBD2. Germline CDR1 is SGDLS and CDR2 is YYNGEE. V gave up 0 bases and J gave up 3 bases; unmatched junction bases: 7. The CDR3 runs to 17 residues. The CDR3 spells CASSVGASGIVYNEQFF. CDR3 sequence (DNA): TGTGCCAGCAGCGTAGGGGCTAGCGGGATAGTCTACAATGAGCAGTTCTTC.

This clone was seen more than once but under ten times. The chain has TRBV19 and TRBJ1-5, with 11 nucleotides matching TRBD1. V dropped 4 bases and J dropped 1; count of bases not matched to a gene: 0. CDR1 and CDR2 (germline): LNHDA, SQIVND (reference sequence). The CDR3 totals 15 residues. CDR3 nucleotides: TGTGCCAGTAGTAGGGACAGGGGGAGCAATCAGCCCCAGCATTTT. It encodes CASSRDRGSNQPQHF.

Concerning this clone itself: This CDR3 is also generated by other DNA sequences in the sample. The J gene is TRBJ2-7, the V gene TRBV9, with a tentative D call TRBD2 (6 bases). This CDR3 has 15 amino acids. The V gene's germline CDR1 is SGDLS and CDR2 YYNGEE. V lost 0 bases and J 0 bases, leaving 10 bases between the germline ends. The CDR3 DNA follows: TGTGCCAGCAGCGTAGGGGGGGATAGCTCCTACGAGCAGTACTTC. It specifies CASSVGGDSSYEQYF.

The chain joins TRBV9 to TRBJ1-2; 7 positions agree with TRBD1. V lost 4 bases, J lost 6 bases, and 15 bases stayed unmatched. The germline gives CDR1 SGDLS, CDR2 YYNGEE. The CDR3 is made up of 16 amino acids. DNA for the CDR3: TGTGCCAGCAGCCCATACCGGCGAGGGGGCGTAGATGGCTACACCTTC. Its protein is CASSPYRRGGVDGYTF. Together with reference TRBV9 and TRBJ1-2, the CDR3 gives the full variable domain: DSGVTQTPKHLITATGQRVTLRCSPRSGDLSVYWYQQSLDQGLQFLIQYYNGEERAKGNILERFSAQQFPDLHSELNLSSLELGDSALYFCASSPYRRGGVDGYTFGSGTRLTVV.

This rearrangement joins TRBV28 to TRBJ1-1, with a possible D match to TRBD1 (5 bases). This CDR3 has 14 amino acids. CDR1 and CDR2 (germline): MDHEN, SYDVKM. Trimming cost V 5 bases and J 5 bases, with 15 bases left between them. The CDR3 spells CASSPTAGLTEAFF. In nucleotides, the CDR3 is TGTGCCAGCAGTCCCACCGCAGGGTTGACTGAAGCTTTCTTT.

The rearrangement links TRBV28 to TRBJ1-5; the D is unclear. Germline loops: CDR1 MDHEN, CDR2 SYDVKM. Trimming removed 6 bases at V and 9 bases at J, with 15 bases between. There are 13 residues in the CDR3. Here the CDR3 DNA reads TGTGCCAGCAGCCAGGACGCACCGGGGCCCCAGCATTTT. It codes for CASSQDAPGPQHF.

Points on this clone: This CDR3 is also generated by other DNA sequences in the sample. This sequence joins TRBV28 and TRBJ2-7, with D maybe TRBD1 (5 bases). Germline V gene data show CDR1 as MDHEN and CDR2 as SYDVKM. The V end lost 2 bases, the J end lost 2 bases, and 7 bases lay between the germline ends. The CDR3 is 13 residues long. The CDR3 region has the DNA TGTGCCAGCAGTTTACCAGGGCCCTACGAGCAGTACTTC. Translated, it gives CASSLPGPYEQYF.

The CDR3 loop reads CASSPKVLAWGEKLFF. The CDR3 DNA is TGTGCCAGCAGCCCTAAGGTCCTAGCTTGGGGGGAAAAACTGTTTTTT. This chain uses TRBV7-2 with TRBJ1-4; tentative D call: TRBD1 (5 bases). Germline loops: CDR1 SGHTA, CDR2 FQGNSA. Between the trimmed V and J ends, which lost 5 bases and 8 bases, there was a span of 21 bases. This CDR3 spans 16 amino acids.

The rearrangement links TRBV4-2 to TRBJ2-7, with D perhaps matching TRBD1 (6 bases). The CDR3 sequence is 17 residues long. Germline V gene sequence: CDR1 LGHNA, CDR2 YNFKEQ. The ends were cut back, 0 bases at V and 2 bases at J, with 17 bases in the middle. The CDR3 nucleotides read TGTGCCAGCAGCCAAGATGGGGGCGGGTTGATCCCCTACGAGCAGTACTTC. It translates to CASSQDGGGLIPYEQYF.

For this clone: The sample has other DNA sequences that encode this CDR3 too. This chain connects TRBV29-1 to TRBJ2-7; 9 bases are a match to TRBD2. This CDR3 is built from 13 residues. With V trimmed by 2 bases and J by 1 base, 0 bases remained unmatched. CDR1 is SQVTM, CDR2 ANQGSEA, per germline. The CDR3 nucleotides read TGCAGCGTTGAAACTAGCGGGTCCTACGAGCAGTACTTC. This sequence encodes CSVETSGSYEQYF.

The chain couples TRBV9 to TRBJ1-5; 10 bases are shared with TRBD1. The ends lost 4 bases at V and 4 bases at J; junction bases unmatched: 5. The V gene's germline CDR1 is SGDLS and CDR2 YYNGEE. The length of the CDR3 is 15 residues. CDR3 amino acids: CASSPGTGVNQPQHF. The CDR3 DNA follows: TGTGCCAGCAGCCCCGGGACAGGGGTTAATCAGCCCCAGCATTTT.

This clone was seen a single time. The genes are TRBV27 and TRBJ2-1; 9 nucleotides line up with TRBD2. The V and J ends lost 3 bases and 2 bases, in that order; junction bases with no gene match: 11. There are 18 residues in the CDR3. Germline V gives CDR1 MNHEY, CDR2 SMNVEV (reference sequence). The CDR3 DNA follows: TGTGCCAGCAGTTTTCGGGGTAGCGGGAGAACACCCTACAATGAGCAGTTCTTC. Amino acid sequence: CASSFRGSGRTPYNEQFF.

The chain links TRBV27 to TRBJ2-2; no clear D gene. From germline, CDR1 is MNHEY and CDR2 SMNVEV (reference sequence). The CDR3 has 13 amino acids. V was cut by 3 bases and J by 4 bases, with 6 bases left in between. For the CDR3, the DNA is TGTGCCAGCAGTTTTTCCCGCACCGGGGAGCTGTTTTTT. Translating gives CASSFSRTGELFF.